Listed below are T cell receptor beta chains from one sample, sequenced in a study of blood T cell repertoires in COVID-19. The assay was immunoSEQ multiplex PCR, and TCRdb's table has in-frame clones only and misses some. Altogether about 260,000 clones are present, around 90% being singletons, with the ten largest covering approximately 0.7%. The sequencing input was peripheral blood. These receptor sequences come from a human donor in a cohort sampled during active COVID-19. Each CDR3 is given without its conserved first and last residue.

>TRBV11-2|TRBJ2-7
ASSLAGTSGGTYEQY
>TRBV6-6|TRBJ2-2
ASNLAGENTGELF
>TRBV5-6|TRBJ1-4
ASSSQDRELF
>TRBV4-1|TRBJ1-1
ASSQRLPGQGMNTEAF
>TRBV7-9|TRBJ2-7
ASSPRVGTSGSTYEQY
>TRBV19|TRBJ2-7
ASSPTVFSYEQY
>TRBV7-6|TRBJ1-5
ASSFTGPNQPQH
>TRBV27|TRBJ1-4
ATPDNNEKLF
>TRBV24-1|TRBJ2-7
ATSDGQGGTYEQY
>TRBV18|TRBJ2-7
ASSPGARGNEQY
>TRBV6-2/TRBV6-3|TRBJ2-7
ASSYAGREGREQY
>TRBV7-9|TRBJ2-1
ASSLPPPGQLITYEQF
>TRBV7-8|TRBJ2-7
ASSLASGGTYEQY
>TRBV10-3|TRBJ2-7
AISPNGTSTFEQY
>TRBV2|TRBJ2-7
ASSLSPGTGTHSYEQY
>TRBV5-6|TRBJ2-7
ASSLVRAEQY
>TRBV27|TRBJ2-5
ASSYRGEGAQY
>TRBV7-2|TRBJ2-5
ASSPDGQETQY
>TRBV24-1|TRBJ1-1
ATKGTGTEAF
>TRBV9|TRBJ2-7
ASSVGDRVYEQY
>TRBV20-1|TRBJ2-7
SASLTGLSYEQY
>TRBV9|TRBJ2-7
ASSAGQGTNYEQY
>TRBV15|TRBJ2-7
ATSTSDSYEQY
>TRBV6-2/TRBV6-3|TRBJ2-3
ASSYSKKRPKRGDTQY
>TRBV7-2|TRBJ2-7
ASSLVLGLSEQY
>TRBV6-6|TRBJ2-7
ASSYPSQQGSYEQY
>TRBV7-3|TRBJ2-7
ASSLGRQSTYEQY
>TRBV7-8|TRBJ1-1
ASSFGTGGPMNTEAF
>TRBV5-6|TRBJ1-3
ASGGISSGNTIY
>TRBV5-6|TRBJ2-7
ASGQAYEQY
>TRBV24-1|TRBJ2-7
ATSDDRELSEQY
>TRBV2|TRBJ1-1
ASRDRGWANTEAF
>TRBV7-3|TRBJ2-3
ASSSHGMRQGYHGLTDTQY
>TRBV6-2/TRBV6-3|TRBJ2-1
ASSRLAGGLFNEQF
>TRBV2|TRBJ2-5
ASSSDRSQETQY
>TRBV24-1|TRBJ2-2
ATEAGGRSRTGELF
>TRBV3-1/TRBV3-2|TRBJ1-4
ASSQVPTDEKLF
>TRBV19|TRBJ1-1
ASSMLDRANTEAF
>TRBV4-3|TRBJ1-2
ASSQDGTAYGYT
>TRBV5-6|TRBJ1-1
ASSFTGYTEAF
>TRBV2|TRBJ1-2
ASSDPQGAFYGYT
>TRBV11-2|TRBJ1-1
ASSFRVTLNTEAF
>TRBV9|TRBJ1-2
ASTPQAFGGGYT
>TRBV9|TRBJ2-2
ASSGGTPNTGELF
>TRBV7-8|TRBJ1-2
ASSPQRTGYGYT
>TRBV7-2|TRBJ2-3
ASSHYTSGRAIDTQY
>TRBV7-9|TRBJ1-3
ASSLRGGLGNTIY
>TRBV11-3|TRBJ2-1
ASSLGTSEYNEQF
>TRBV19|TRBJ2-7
ASSLGQGAGKQY
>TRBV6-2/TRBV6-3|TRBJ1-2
ASSPRDRGSYGYT
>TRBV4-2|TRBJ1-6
ASSHADDAERNSPLH
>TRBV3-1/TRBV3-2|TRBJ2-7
ASSRSLGTGGYEQY
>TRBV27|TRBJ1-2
ASSLTRDRVYGYT
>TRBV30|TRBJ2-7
AWRGVSGSGEQY
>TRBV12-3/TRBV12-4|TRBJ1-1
ASRGTANTEAF
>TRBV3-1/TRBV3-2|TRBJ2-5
ASSQRGSLLQETQY
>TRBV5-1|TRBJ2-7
ASSSQRVASNEQY
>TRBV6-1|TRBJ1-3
ASSEHNTIY
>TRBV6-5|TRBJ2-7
ASSYSSGGSSYEQY